Listed here are 15 T cell receptor beta chains from one sample, sequenced in a study of shared clonotypes between healthy human individuals. Profiling relied on immunoSEQ multiplex PCR, and the TCRdb table lists in-frame clones only, not all of them. This table holds roughly 2.2 million clones, just over 90% found once. Specimen: naive CD4+ T cells from PBMCs. Subset in this sample: CD45RA+ positively selected. The source of these receptors is a man younger than 35 in good health. Some clones in this sample may be carry-over from other donors' samples.

The chain combines TRBV5-1 with TRBJ2-3; TRBD2 matches 7 bases. The CDR3 consists of 17 residues. The J segment lost 0 bases and the V segment lost 0 bases, leaving 7 bases of the junction unmatched. Germline values: CDR1 SGHRS, CDR2 YFSETQ. CDR3 amino acids: CASSLAGRAGSTDTQYF. The CDR3 region has the DNA TGCGCCAGCAGCTTGGCCGGCAGAGCGGGAAGCACAGATACGCAGTATTTT.

The chain joins TRBV5-1 to TRBJ2-1; 7 bases match TRBD2. J lost 6 bases, V lost 7 bases, and 10 bases had no gene match. The CDR3 runs to 14 residues. Germline V lookup: CDR1 SGHRS, CDR2 YFSETQ. The CDR3 DNA reads TGCGCCAGCCACTTCCCTGGGACTACCAATGAGCAGTTCTTC. Protein: CASHFPGTTNEQFF.

The chain employs TRBV5-1 and TRBJ2-7; tentatively, D is TRBD1 (6 bases). Germline V gene data show CDR1 as SGHRS and CDR2 as YFSETQ. Trimming stripped 2 bases from V and 3 bases from J, with 15 bases between. The CDR3 contains 15 residues. This CDR3 reads CASSLEVRGDYEQYF. The CDR3 DNA reads as TGCGCCAGCAGCTTAGAAGTCAGGGGAGACTACGAGCAGTACTTC.

The chain carries TRBV5-4 and TRBJ2-7, with 9 bases lining up with TRBD2. Trimming cost V 4 bases and J 3 bases; bases outside gene matches: 11. The CDR3 loop spans 16 amino acids. Germline CDR1 SGHNT, CDR2 YYREEE (reference sequence). The CDR3: CASSPSGGRAGYEQYF. CDR3 DNA sequence: TGTGCCAGCAGCCCTAGCGGCGGGAGGGCCGGCTACGAGCAGTACTTC.

The rearrangement links TRBV28 to TRBJ2-3; D gene unclear. Per the germline V gene, CDR1 is MDHEN and CDR2 is SYDVKM. CDR3 length: 13 amino acids. Trimming took off 7 bases at V and 5 bases at J, with 13 bases between the two ends. The CDR3 spells CASTARAKDTQYF. CDR3 nucleotides: TGTGCCAGCACCGCACGAGCAAAAGATACGCAGTATTTT.

Turning to this clone: The sample holds other DNA sequences that translate to the same CDR3. V gene TRBV19 combines with J gene TRBJ1-1; the D gene is possibly TRBD1 (5 bases). Germline CDR1 is LNHDA and CDR2 is SQIVND (reference sequence). This CDR3 spans 13 amino acids. V lost 2 bases, J lost 2 bases, and 6 bases lay in between. The CDR3: CASSIQGNTEAFF. The CDR3 nucleotides are TGTGCCAGTAGTATACAGGGAAACACTGAAGCTTTCTTT.

V and J are TRBV9 and TRBJ2-7; D might be TRBD2 (5 bases). CDR3 size: 13 residues. Per the germline V gene, CDR1 is SGDLS and CDR2 is YYNGEE. V dropped 0 bases and J dropped 5 bases, with 9 bases sitting between them. For the CDR3, the DNA is TGTGCCAGCAGCGTAGGAGCCGGGGACGAGCAGTACTTC. This encodes CASSVGAGDEQYF.

The genes are TRBV15 and TRBJ1-2, with D hard to call. V gave up 3 bases and J gave up 2 bases, with 16 bases separating them. The CDR3 covers 16 residues. The germline V gene has CDR1 LNHNV and CDR2 YYDKDF (reference sequence). The CDR3 loop is CATSRWGTDVNYGYTF. In DNA form, the CDR3 reads TGTGCCACCAGCAGGTGGGGAACCGACGTAAACTATGGCTACACCTTC.

The chain combines TRBV10-2 with TRBJ1-1; the D is unclear. From germline, CDR1 is WSHSY and CDR2 SAAADI. V lost 4 bases and J 10 bases, leaving 16 bases between the germline ends. The CDR3 spans 13 residues. The CDR3 loop reads CASSGNAGTGAFF. The CDR3 DNA follows: TGCGCCAGCAGTGGGAACGCGGGTACGGGAGCTTTCTTT.

This clone was seen a handful of times. CDR3 in amino acids: CASGTGGSNQPQHF. The CDR3 nucleotides read TGTGCCAGCGGAACGGGGGGTAGCAATCAGCCCCAGCATTTT. The chain couples TRBV5-6 to TRBJ1-5; D might be TRBD1 (5 bases). The CDR3 consists of 14 residues. CDR1 and CDR2 (germline): SGHDT, YYEEEE. Trimming left V 7 bases short and J 0 bases short, with 11 bases between.

This clone was seen only once. The chain links TRBV19 to TRBJ2-5; tentative D call: TRBD1 (5 bases). The germline V gene encodes CDR1 LNHDA and CDR2 SQIVND (reference sequence). Trimming left V 3 bases short and J 4 bases short, with 21 bases between. This CDR3 comprises 17 residues. CDR3 DNA sequence: TGTGCCAGTAGTATGCAGAAGACAGCTCTAGGCCTAGAGACCCAGTACTTC. This sequence encodes CASSMQKTALGLETQYF.

CDR3 amino acids: CASSQGPTGTTTNEKLFF. The DNA of the CDR3 is TGCGCCAGCAGCCAAGGCCCGACAGGGACAACAACTAATGAAAAACTGTTTTTT. The V call is TRBV4-3, the J call TRBJ1-4; 7 bases map to TRBD1. The CDR3 is 18 residues long. The germline gives CDR1 LGHNA, CDR2 YSLEER. V dropped 1 base and J dropped 0; count of bases not matched to a gene: 8.

The J gene is TRBJ1-2, the V gene TRBV27, with D unclear. Trimming stripped 5 bases from V and 9 bases from J, with 7 bases between. This CDR3 has 10 amino acids. The germline CDR1 and CDR2 sequences are MNHEY and SMNVEV (reference sequence). The CDR3 sequence is CASSPRSYTF. In DNA form, the CDR3 reads TGTGCCAGCAGTCCCCGTAGCTACACCTTC.

The chain recombines TRBV4-1 with TRBJ2-5, with D hard to call. Per the germline V gene, CDR1 is MGHRA and CDR2 is YSYEKL. The CDR3 has 14 residues. V lost 0 bases to trimming and J lost 4 bases, with 9 bases between them. This CDR3 is CASSQDAYIETQYF. The CDR3 DNA sequence: TGCGCCAGCAGCCAAGATGCGTATATAGAGACCCAGTACTTC.

The rearrangement uses TRBV5-4 and TRBJ1-2; TRBD1 matches at 8 bases. CDR1 and CDR2 from the germline V gene are SGHNT and YYREEE (reference sequence). V shed 0 bases and J 4 bases; nucleotides not matched to a gene: 5. The CDR3 extends over 15 amino acids. The CDR3 loop is CASSLAQGAAYGYTF. CDR3 DNA: TGTGCCAGCAGCTTGGCCCAGGGGGCGGCCTATGGCTACACCTTC.